One and the same sample provided the 20 T cell receptor beta chains below, sequenced in a study of control samples from healthy donors and cancer patients. Assay: immunoSEQ multiplex PCR; the TCRdb copy retains only in-frame clones and omits some. The table records about 410,000 clones, 80% to 95% of them present only once. Sequencing was performed on PBMCs. These receptors were taken from a man aged 35 to 55 with head and neck cancer.

This chain uses TRBV28 with TRBJ2-3; no clear D. Germline V gene sequence: CDR1 MDHEN, CDR2 SYDVKM. V lost 2 bases and J 2 bases, leaving 8 bases between the germline ends. This CDR3 is 14 amino acids long. In DNA form, the CDR3 reads TGTGCCAGCAGTTTACGGCGGTTCACAGATACGCAGTATTTT. It codes for CASSLRRFTDTQYF.

This sequence joins TRBV11-3 and TRBJ1-3; D gene unclear. Germline CDR1 SGHNT, CDR2 YENEEA. This CDR3 contains 14 residues. V lost 1 base and J lost 8, with 12 bases in between. The CDR3 sequence is CASSLGGATDTIYF. CDR3 sequence (DNA): TGTGCCAGCAGCTTAGGGGGAGCGACCGACACCATATATTTT.

This chain connects TRBV28 to TRBJ2-7; 10 nucleotides line up with TRBD1. This CDR3 is built from 17 residues. V shed 2 bases and J 2 bases; nucleotides not matched to a gene: 9. Per the germline V gene, CDR1 is MDHEN and CDR2 is SYDVKM. CDR3 sequence (DNA): TGTGCCAGCAGTTTAAGGGAGTATGGGACAGGGGCCTACGAGCAGTACTTC. Encoded protein: CASSLREYGTGAYEQYF.

This chain uses TRBV5-5 with TRBJ2-3, with TRBD2 matching 15 bases. The CDR3 length is 16 residues. Germline CDR1 and CDR2: SGHKS and YYEKEE (reference sequence). J lost 2 bases, V lost 3 bases, and 1 base had no gene match. The CDR3, as DNA: TGTGCCAGCAGCTGGACTAGCGGGGGGGTCACAGATACGCAGTATTTT. Protein: CASSWTSGGVTDTQYF. Complete variable domain (other parts from reference TRBV5-5 and TRBJ2-3): DAGVTQSPTHLIKTRGQQVTLRCSPISGHKSVSWYQQVLGQGPQFIFQYYEKEERGRGNFPDRFSARQFPNYSSELNVNALLLGDSALYLCASSWTSGGVTDTQYFGPGTRLTVL.

The chain couples TRBV27 to TRBJ1-2, with 9 bases fitting TRBD1. With 5 bases clipped from V and 4 bases from J, the junction kept 11 bases outside the gene matches. This CDR3 spans 16 amino acids. Per the germline V gene, CDR1 is MNHEY and CDR2 is SMNVEV (reference sequence). The CDR3 loop reads CASSPPPGQGGYGYTF. CDR3 bases: TGTGCCAGCAGTCCACCTCCGGGACAGGGTGGCTATGGCTACACCTTC.

The rearrangement links TRBV28 to TRBJ1-5; maybe TRBD1 (5 bases). The CDR3 length is 16 residues. Germline CDR1 reads MDHEN; CDR2 reads SYDVKM. V was trimmed by 7 bases and J by 0 bases, leaving 16 bases between them. CDR3 protein: CASTQIWGSSNQPQHF. The CDR3 DNA reads TGTGCCAGCACCCAGATTTGGGGGAGTAGCAATCAGCCCCAGCATTTT.

The chain employs TRBV6-1 and TRBJ1-5, with 11 positions matching TRBD1. CDR3 length: 16 amino acids. Germline-derived CDR1 and CDR2 are MNHNS and SASEGT. Trimming cost V 3 bases and J 6 bases; bases outside gene matches: 7. The CDR3 sequence is CASSDHGTGGTQPQHF. In nucleotides, the CDR3 is TGTGCCAGCAGTGACCACGGGACAGGGGGGACTCAGCCCCAGCATTTT.

J is TRBJ1-3 and V is TRBV12-5; D uncertain. The CDR3 consists of 18 residues. V was trimmed by 0 bases and J by 1 base, leaving 16 bases between them. The germline CDR1 and CDR2 sequences are LGHNT and FRNRAP. The CDR3 reads CASGLVGKEAISGNTIYF. CDR3 sequence (DNA): TGTGCTAGTGGTTTGGTGGGAAAGGAGGCGATATCTGGAAACACCATATATTTT.

This chain uses TRBV7-6 with TRBJ2-6, with 10 bases fitting TRBD1. Germline lookup yields CDR1 SGHVS and CDR2 FNYEAQ. J lost 2 bases, V lost 2 bases, and 6 bases had no gene match. The length of the CDR3 is 18 residues. CDR3 in amino acids: CASSLLGQGTTGANVLTF. The CDR3 bases are TGTGCCAGCAGCTTACTGGGACAGGGGACTACTGGGGCCAACGTCCTGACTTTC. The whole variable domain, remainder taken from reference TRBV7-6 and TRBJ2-6, is GAGVSQSPRYKVTKRGQDVALRCDPISGHVSLYWYRQALGQGPEFLTYFNYEAQQDKSGLPNDRFSAERPEGSISTLTIQRTEQRDSAMYRCASSLLGQGTTGANVLTFGAGSRLTVL.

This clone was counted once. The gene calls are TRBV4-1 and TRBJ1-6; D unclear. This CDR3 comprises 15 residues. V was shortened by 4 bases and J by 5 bases, with 12 bases between the two germline ends. Germline values: CDR1 MGHRA, CDR2 YSYEKL. The CDR3 reads CASSPRTANNSPLHF. CDR3 nucleotide sequence: TGCGCCAGCAGCCCCCGGACCGCGAATAATTCACCCCTCCACTTT.

The J gene is TRBJ2-1, the V gene TRBV9; D gene unclear. V gave up 0 bases and J gave up 7 bases, with 11 bases separating them. This CDR3 contains 14 residues. Looked up from germline, CDR1 is SGDLS and CDR2 is YYNGEE. The CDR3 DNA follows: TGTGCCAGCAGCGTAGTAGACCTAGGAAATGAGCAGTTCTTC. Its translation is CASSVVDLGNEQFF.

This chain links TRBV7-3 with TRBJ1-1; a weak D match, TRBD1 (5 bases). Germline lookup yields CDR1 SGHTA and CDR2 FQGTGA. V gave up 2 bases and J gave up 3 bases, with 7 bases separating them. The CDR3 has 13 residues. The CDR3: CASSLAGYTEAFF. The CDR3 coding sequence is TGTGCCAGCAGCTTAGCAGGGTACACTGAAGCTTTCTTT.

The V gene is TRBV18, the J gene TRBJ2-3; D is undetermined. Trimming shortened V by 3 bases and J by 4 bases, and 14 bases separated the two germline ends. The length of the CDR3 is 15 residues. CDR1 and CDR2 (germline): KGHSH, LQKENI. This chain's CDR3 is CASSPGGDRADTQYF. CDR3 in DNA: TGTGCCAGCTCACCTGGTGGGGATCGGGCAGATACGCAGTATTTT.

The gene calls are TRBV28 and TRBJ2-7, with 10 bases that match TRBD2. Germline CDR1 and CDR2: MDHEN and SYDVKM. The CDR3 runs to 14 residues. The V gene end was trimmed by 7 bases and the J gene end by 2 bases; junction bases not matched to a gene: 5. Here the CDR3 DNA reads TGTGCCAGCAATAGCGGGAGGCTGACCTACGAGCAGTACTTC. Protein: CASNSGRLTYEQYF.

The chain is built from TRBV28 and TRBJ2-2; TRBD2 is a possible D gene (6 bases). Per the germline V gene, CDR1 is MDHEN and CDR2 is SYDVKM. This CDR3 comprises 16 residues. The V and J ends lost 4 bases and 9 bases respectively, with 21 bases between them. The CDR3 region has the DNA TGTGCCAGCAGTTCGTTGGCTGGGGGGTATTTCAGGGAGCTGTTTTTT. Its translation: CASSSLAGGYFRELFF.

In DNA form, the CDR3 reads TGTGCCAGCAGCTCTTTTGACGGAACCTATGGCTACACCTTC. As protein: CASSSFDGTYGYTF. The V call is TRBV5-5, the J call TRBJ1-2; D unclear. Between the trimmed V and J ends, which lost 3 bases and 4 bases, there was a span of 13 bases. Germline V gives CDR1 SGHKS, CDR2 YYEKEE (reference sequence). The CDR3 loop spans 14 amino acids. The entire variable domain, with the rest obtained from reference TRBV5-5 and TRBJ1-2, is as follows: DAGVTQSPTHLIKTRGQQVTLRCSPISGHKSVSWYQQVLGQGPQFIFQYYEKEERGRGNFPDRFSARQFPNYSSELNVNALLLGDSALYLCASSSFDGTYGYTFGSGTRLTVV.

The V gene is TRBV7-2, the J gene TRBJ2-2; TRBD1 matches 8 bases. J gave up 6 bases and V 4 bases, and 13 bases lay outside the gene matches. Germline CDR1 is SGHTA and CDR2 is FQGNSA. This CDR3 is 17 amino acids long. CDR3 region: CASSSPWDRLKPGELFF. CDR3 sequence (DNA): TGTGCCAGCAGCTCGCCATGGGACAGGTTGAAGCCCGGGGAGCTGTTTTTT.

J is TRBJ2-2 and V is TRBV3-1 (or the pseudogene TRBV3-2); D might be TRBD2 (6 bases). The CDR3 covers 15 residues. Trimming left V 8 bases short and J 5 bases short, with 18 bases between. Germline CDR1 LGHDT, CDR2 YNNKEL (reference sequence). DNA of the CDR3: TGTGCCAGCCTTTTCGGGGGAGGAGGTACCGGGGAGCTGTTTTTT. This translates into CASLFGGGGTGELFF.

The chain combines TRBV2 with TRBJ1-6; perhaps TRBD1 as D (6 bases). This CDR3 contains 16 residues. CDR1 SNHLY and CDR2 FYNNEI come from the germline V gene. Trimming pared 2 bases from V and 9 bases from J, leaving 17 bases between. The CDR3 nucleotides are TGTGCCAGCAGTGAACCCAACAGGGCGAGGGGTTCACCCCTCCACTTT. It encodes CASSEPNRARGSPLHF.

About this clone itself: Other nucleotide sequences in the sample specify the same CDR3. The gene calls are TRBV9 and TRBJ2-2; TRBD2 matches 11 bases. The germline gives CDR1 SGDLS, CDR2 YYNGEE. V lost 0 bases to trimming and J lost 1 base; unmatched junction nucleotides: 2. The CDR3 extends over 17 amino acids. The CDR3 spells CASSVGGTSGNTGELFF. The CDR3 bases are TGTGCCAGCAGCGTAGGGGGGACTAGCGGGAACACCGGGGAGCTGTTTTTT.